These 24 T cell receptor beta chains share one sample of origin, sequenced in a study of CD8+ T cells in alopecia areata. A sort of pooled cutaneous lymph node cells used CD4, CD8alpha, NKG2D, NKG2ACE and other stains. Extraction of RNA preceded its reverse transcription into cDNA, which served as the sequencing template. The data were produced by immunoSEQ multiplex PCR, yet TCRdb's version contains in-frame clones alone and is incomplete. Observed in the sample are about 300,000 clones, none of them singletons. Sample: CD4+ T cells sorted from a lymph node. These receptors were collected from a C3H/HeJ mouse with alopecia areata. Mice of this strain are of MHC haplotype H2-k.

As to this clone: Each gene name is a mouse one. CDR3 amino acids: CAIRDRDQNTLYF. The covered CDR3 bases are TGTGCCATCCGGGACAGGGATCAAAAC. The chain employs TRBV19 and TRBJ2-4, with 9 bases that match TRBD1. The read stops 4 residues short of the end of the CDR3; the missing end is completed from the germline J gene. The CDR3 loop spans 13 amino acids. From germline, CDR1 is FNHDT and CDR2 SITEND (reference sequence). V lost 9 bases and J lost 2; bases outside the gene matches: 4.

In this sample, this clone turned up a few times. Mouse gene names apply. The read halts 4 residues ahead of the CDR3 end, with the missing end drawn from the germline J gene. The chain has TRBV19 and TRBJ1-1; 7 positions agree with TRBD1. The CDR3 sequence is 15 residues long. The V segment lost 5 bases and the J segment 3 bases; nucleotides outside the gene matches: 10. The V gene's germline CDR1 is FNHDT and CDR2 SITEND (reference sequence). CDR3 in amino acids: CASSRQGGRDTEVFF. The covered CDR3 bases are TGTGCCAGCAGCAGACAGGGAGGGAGGGACACA.

Points on this clone: Gene and germline names: mouse. Read data end 4 residues before the CDR3 end; the end is taken from the germline J gene. The chain carries TRBV14 and TRBJ2-4; D is possibly TRBD2 (6 bases). This CDR3 spans 15 amino acids. The V end lost 1 base, the J end lost 0 bases, and 9 bases lay between the germline ends. The germline V gene has CDR1 SGHDT and CDR2 FRDEAV. The CDR3 reads CASSFGGGSQNTLYF. The CDR3 bases that were read are TGTGCCAGCAGTTTCGGTGGGGGTAGTCAAAAC.

Regarding this clone: Here the gene names and germline are mouse. CDR3 region: CASSELGGRMAEQFF. The sequenced CDR3 bases are TGTGCCAGCAGTGAACTGGGGGGGCGTATGGCT. The chain has TRBV13-1 and TRBJ2-1; 11 bases are shared with TRBD2. The missing CDR3 end, 4 residues past where the read stops, is filled in from the germline J gene. Germline V gene lookup returns CDR1 NSHNY and CDR2 SYGAGN. This CDR3 spans 15 amino acids.

As regards this clone: Any gene name here is a mouse gene name. The read finishes 4 residues shy of the CDR3 end, and the germline J gene is used to complete it. Other nucleotide sequences in the sample specify the same CDR3. J is TRBJ2-7 and V is TRBV19; D is perhaps TRBD2 (5 bases). In germline, CDR1 is FNHDT, CDR2 SITEND (reference sequence). The CDR3 runs to 12 residues. The covered CDR3 bases are TGTGCCAGCAGTATAATGGGGTAT. Encoded protein: CASSIMGY. The entire CDR3 reads CASSIMGYEQYF.

This clone was seen more than once but under ten times. The germline and genes are mouse ones. The read ends 4 residues early relative to the CDR3; the germline J gene fills the gap. This chain uses TRBV5 with TRBJ2-5; TRBD2 matches 11 bases. The CDR3 has 15 residues. The germline CDR1 and CDR2 sequences are LGHNA and YNLKQL (reference sequence). The sequenced CDR3 bases are TGTGCCAGCAGCCAAGGACTGGGGGGGAGGGAC. Translation gives CASSQGLGGRD. The entire CDR3 protein reads CASSQGLGGRDTQYF.

This clone was seen at least ten times. All gene names here are mouse names. Read sequence stops 4 residues before the CDR3 end, and the germline J gene provides the missing end. The same CDR3 can be traced to other DNA sequences in this sample. The chain recombines TRBV1 with TRBJ1-2, with D possibly being TRBD1 (6 bases). Germline CDR1 and CDR2: NSQYPW and LRSPGD (reference sequence). The CDR3 contains 14 residues. V lost 0 bases and J lost 3, with 8 bases in between. The sequenced part of the CDR3 DNA is TGCACCTGCAGTGCAGACAGGGGTGACTCC. It is translated as CTCSADRGDS. From start to end, the CDR3 is CTCSADRGDSDYTF.

A remark on this clone: Genes here carry mouse names. The CDR3 extends 3 residues past the end of the read, so its final part is completed from the germline J gene. The chain joins TRBV19 to TRBJ1-6; 8 nucleotides agree with TRBD1. TRBJ1-6 is known as an ORF, though its function is uncertain. Germline V gives CDR1 FNHDT, CDR2 SITEND (reference sequence). Trimming cost V 3 bases and J 4 bases; bases outside gene matches: 3. CDR3 length: 15 residues. The CDR3 DNA, read in part, is TGTGCCAGCAGTACGGACAGGGTTTATAATTCGCCC. Its translation: CASSTDRVYNSP. The whole CDR3 sequence is CASSTDRVYNSPLYF.

About this clone: Mouse gene names and germline throughout. The CDR3 extends 4 residues past the end of the read, so its final part is completed from the germline J gene. The J gene is TRBJ2-2, the V gene TRBV19; TRBD1 is a possible D gene (5 bases). V lost 6 bases and J 0 bases, leaving 6 bases between the germline ends. Germline lookup yields CDR1 FNHDT and CDR2 SITEND (reference sequence). The CDR3 consists of 13 residues. The CDR3 DNA, read in part, is TGTGCCAGCACGGACACAAACACCGGG. This sequence encodes CASTDTNTG. The CDR3 reads in full as CASTDTNTGQLYF. Full variable domain (outside the CDR3, taken from reference TRBV19 and TRBJ2-2): GGIITQTPKFLIGQEGQKLTLKCQQNFNHDTMYWYRQDSGKGLRLIYYSITENDLQKGDLSEGYDASREKKSSFSLTVTSAQKNEMAVFLCASTDTNTGQLYFGEGSKLTVL.

Points on this clone: The germline and genes are mouse ones. The missing CDR3 end, 4 residues past where the read stops, is filled in from the germline J gene. V is TRBV13-3 and J is TRBJ1-1; TRBD1 might be the D (5 bases). V gave up 0 bases and J gave up 3 bases, with 6 bases separating them. Per germline, CDR1 NNHDY and CDR2 SYVADS. This CDR3 is built from 13 residues. The CDR3 reads CASSDGTYTEVFF. The part of the CDR3 DNA that was read is TGTGCCAGCAGTGATGGGACATACACA.

This clone was detected only a few times. Genes and germline come from the mouse. The read gets to within 4 residues of the CDR3 end, and the germline J gene fills in the rest. The J gene is TRBJ1-2, the V gene TRBV19, with D perhaps matching TRBD1 (6 bases). The germline CDR1 and CDR2 sequences are FNHDT and SITEND (reference sequence). The CDR3 loop spans 14 amino acids. The germline V and J ends were trimmed by 2 bases and 3 bases, with 11 bases remaining between them. The CDR3 loop is CASSIGGQDSDYTF. The part of the CDR3 DNA that was read is TGTGCCAGCAGTATTGGGGGGCAGGACTCC.

On this clone: Gene and germline names: mouse. The CDR3 protein is CASSAGINSPLYF. The DNA read from the CDR3 is TGTGCCAGCAGTGCAGGGATAAATTCGCCC. V gene TRBV19 combines with J gene TRBJ1-6; D may be TRBD1 (5 bases). The read comes to an end 3 residues before the CDR3 does, leaving the germline J gene to fill in the end. Being an ORF, TRBJ1-6 has a function that is uncertain. CDR1 and CDR2 (germline): FNHDT, SITEND (reference sequence). V lost 4 bases and J 7 bases, leaving 9 bases between the germline ends. CDR3 size: 13 residues.

In its sample, this clone was seen a few times. Mouse germline and gene names are used. The CDR3 end falls 4 residues outside the read, so it is completed with the germline J gene. This chain uses TRBV1 with TRBJ2-1, with D perhaps matching TRBD1 (5 bases). V lost 3 bases and J lost 3, with 12 bases in between. The CDR3 consists of 15 residues. Germline V gives CDR1 NSQYPW, CDR2 LRSPGD (reference sequence). The CDR3 is CTCSAGGVGYAEQFF. The part of the CDR3 DNA that was read is TGCACCTGCAGTGCGGGAGGGGTGGGCTATGCT.

This clone was seen more than once but under ten times. The listed genes are named as in mouse. CDR3 sequence reads: CASSLGDRGNTGQLYF. The sequenced part of the CDR3 DNA is TGTGCCAGCAGTTTGGGGGACAGGGGAAACACCGGG. The gene calls are TRBV14 and TRBJ2-2, with 10 nucleotides matching TRBD1. The CDR3 end falls 4 residues outside the read, so it is completed with the germline J gene. This CDR3 region has 16 residues. Trimming at V came to 2 bases and at J to 1 base, leaving 2 bases not matched to a gene. Germline CDR1 is SGHDT and CDR2 is FRDEAV. The entire variable domain, with the rest obtained from reference TRBV14 and TRBJ2-2, is as follows: EAGVTQSPRYAVLQEGQAVSFWCDPISGHDTLYWYQQPRDQGPQLLVYFRDEAVIDNSQLPSDRFSAVRPKGTNSTLKIQSAKQGDTATYLCASSLGDRGNTGQLYFGEGSKLTVL.

This clone was found a few times. The germline and genes are mouse ones. The read halts 4 residues ahead of the CDR3 end, with the missing end drawn from the germline J gene. V and J are TRBV13-2 and TRBJ2-3; 7 positions agree with TRBD2. The CDR3 has 14 amino acids. Trimming removed 4 bases from V and 3 bases from J; junction bases left unmatched: 5. Germline values: CDR1 NNHNN, CDR2 SYGAGS (reference sequence). The CDR3 sequence is CASGPKLGAETLYF. The CDR3 DNA, read in part, is TGTGCCAGCGGTCCCAAACTGGGGGCAGAA.

As regards this clone: Any gene name here is a mouse gene name. The read ends 4 residues shy of where the CDR3 ends; the end is completed using the germline J gene. The chain joins TRBV5 to TRBJ2-5; TRBD1 matches at 11 bases. The J segment lost 0 bases and the V segment lost 2 bases, leaving 4 bases of the junction unmatched. Germline assignment: CDR1 LGHNA and CDR2 YNLKQL (reference sequence). The CDR3 spans 17 residues. The CDR3 loop is CASSQRDRGVNQDTQYF. The part of the CDR3 DNA that was read is TGTGCCAGCAGCCAAAGGGACAGGGGGGTTAACCAAGAC.

Comments on this clone: Gene and germline names: mouse. The CDR3 end is not reached by the read, which stops 4 residues before it; the germline J gene fills it in. The V and J genes are TRBV1 and TRBJ2-4, with D perhaps matching TRBD2 (6 bases). The CDR3 is 14 residues long. Germline V gene lookup returns CDR1 NSQYPW and CDR2 LRSPGD (reference sequence). The CDR3 sequence: CTCSADSGANTLYF. The sequenced CDR3 bases are TGCACCTGCAGTGCAGACTCTGGGGCAAAC.

There are a few counts of this clone. Gene names follow the mouse nomenclature. The CDR3 DNA, read in part, is TGTGCCAGCAGTGCCATAAACCAAGAC. Translating it yields CASSAINQD. The entire CDR3 protein is CASSAINQDTQYF. The chain combines TRBV13-3 with TRBJ2-5; D is ambiguous. The read gets to within 4 residues of the CDR3 end, and the germline J gene fills in the rest. V gave up 3 bases and J gave up 0 bases, with 5 bases separating them. The CDR3 has 13 amino acids. Per the germline V gene, CDR1 is NNHDY and CDR2 is SYVADS.

This clone has ten or more counts. Any gene name here is a mouse gene name. The CDR3 end lies 4 residues beyond the end of the read and is filled in from the germline J gene. The chain recombines TRBV17 with TRBJ2-1, with D tentatively TRBD2 (6 bases). Germline CDR1 MNHDT, CDR2 YYDKIL. V lost 3 bases to trimming and J lost 3 bases, with 9 bases between them. The CDR3 length is 14 residues. The covered CDR3 bases are TGTGCTAGCAGTAGGAGCTGGGGCTATGCT. Protein product: CASSRSWGYA. The CDR3 as a whole reads CASSRSWGYAEQFF. Variable domain in full (rest from reference TRBV17 and TRBJ2-1): DTTVKQNPRYKLARVGKPVNLICSQTMNHDTMYWYQKKPNQAPKLLLFYYDKILNREADTFEKFQSSRPNNSFCSLYIGSAGLEYSAMYLCASSRSWGYAEQFFGPGTRLTVL.

This clone was counted a few times. Genes and germline are mouse. CDR3 DNA (partial): TGTGCCTGGAGTCTCTGGGGATCAAACTCC. This gives the protein CAWSLWGSNS. In full, the CDR3 reads CAWSLWGSNSDYTF. This chain uses TRBV31 with TRBJ1-2; D gene ambiguous. Read sequence stops 4 residues before the CDR3 end, and the germline J gene provides the missing end. The CDR3 loop spans 14 amino acids. V lost 0 bases to trimming and J lost 0 bases, with 8 bases between them. The germline V gene has CDR1 GKSSPN and CDR2 SITVG.

Notes on this clone: The genes are named according to mouse. From the germline J gene comes the end of the CDR3, since the read stops 4 residues before it. Other nucleotide sequences from this sample produce the same CDR3. V gene TRBV13-1 combines with J gene TRBJ1-2, with D tentatively TRBD1 (5 bases). The V and J ends lost 5 bases and 0 bases respectively, with 14 bases between them. The CDR3 is 15 amino acids. The germline gives CDR1 NSHNY, CDR2 SYGAGN. CDR3 amino acids: CASRGPGQPNSDYTF. CDR3 bases read: TGTGCCAGCAGAGGACCCGGACAACCAAACTCC.

This clone was recorded a few times. These gene names are mouse names. The read halts 4 residues ahead of the CDR3 end, with the missing end drawn from the germline J gene. Other DNA sequences in this sample translate to the same CDR3. This chain uses TRBV31 with TRBJ2-2; TRBD2 matches 10 bases. This CDR3 is built from 16 residues. V trimming: 3 bases; J trimming: 4 bases; junction bases outside the gene matches: 8. Germline CDR1 reads GKSSPN; CDR2 reads SITVG. This chain's CDR3 is CAWSPWGGAGTGQLYF. The sequenced part of the CDR3 DNA is TGTGCCTGGAGCCCCTGGGGGGGCGCCGGCACCGGG. Using reference TRBV31 and TRBJ2-2 for the parts outside the CDR3, the full variable domain is AQTIHQWPVAEIKAVGSPLSLGCTIKGKSSPNLYWYWQATGGTLQQLFYSITVGQVESVVQLNLSASRPKDDQFILSTEKLLLSHSGFYLCAWSPWGGAGTGQLYFGEGSKLTVL.

Concerning this clone: Gene and germline names: mouse. Read sequence stops 3 residues before the CDR3 end, and the germline J gene provides the missing end. The rearrangement joins TRBV26 to TRBJ1-6; possibly TRBD1 for D (5 bases). TRBJ1-6 is reported as an ORF; its role is uncertain. The length of the CDR3 is 12 residues. Trimming took 11 bases from V and 5 from J, leaving 10 bases between them. Germline CDR1 reads KGHPV; CDR2 reads FQNQEV (reference sequence). The CDR3 loop reads CAGGGDNSPLYF. Incomplete CDR3 DNA: TGTGCCGGCGGGGGGGATAATTCGCCC.

Regarding this clone: Gene names follow the mouse nomenclature. The read halts 4 residues ahead of the CDR3 end, with the missing end drawn from the germline J gene. The J gene is TRBJ2-7, the V gene TRBV19; D remains unclear. This CDR3 is 12 amino acids long. Germline loops: CDR1 FNHDT, CDR2 SITEND (reference sequence). This chain's CDR3 is CASSITRYEQYF. The sequenced part of the CDR3 DNA is TGTGCCAGCAGTATAACACGGTAT.